This is a list of T cell receptor beta chains from one sample in a study of T cells in Graves' hyperthyroidism and ophthalmopathy. TCRdb used MiXCR to reprocess the multiplex PCR reads, holding one entry per CDR3 protein. This sample has about 690,000 distinct CDR3 sequences, with 17% found just once. Sequenced sample: blood. Receptor source: a man in his fifties or sixties with Graves' hyperthyroidism. The CDR3 runs from the conserved cysteine through the conserved F or W. The D gene is left open where the match is weak. Clone size is given for some rows only: seen once, a few or many times, or a class if the clone is expanded.

.	TRBV3-1	TRBJ1-2	.	TGTGCCAGCAGCCAAGCAACAGCAAATGGCTACACCTTC	CASSQATANGYTF
.	TRBV12-3/TRBV12-4	TRBJ1-1	many	TGTGCCAGCAGCCCAGAGGTGTGGGGGGAAGGTACTGAAGCTTTCTTT	CASSPEVWGEGTEAFF
.	TRBV27	TRBJ1-1	many	TGTGCCAGCGGACACAGGGTCGGCACTGAAGCTTTCTTT	CASGHRVGTEAFF
.	TRBV28	TRBJ2-5	many	TGTGCCAGCAGTCCACCCCCAGGAGCGCAAGAGACCCAGTACTTC	CASSPPPGAQETQYF
TRBD1	TRBV5-1	TRBJ2-7	many	TGCGCCAGCAGCCTCGGGGCAGGGGGAAAACTAATCTACGAGCAGTACTTC	CASSLGAGGKLIYEQYF
.	TRBV19	TRBJ1-5	.	TGTGCCAGCTCGGGAGCCATCGGACCCAATCAGCCCCAGCATTTT	CASSGAIGPNQPQHF
.	TRBV19	TRBJ1-1	.	TGTGCCAGTAGTCCTGCCAGGGAGTCGAACACTGAAGCTTTCTTT	CASSPARESNTEAFF
.	TRBV29-1	TRBJ1-1	few	TGCAGCGTTGAAAGTACGGAGTACACTGAAGCTTTCTTT	CSVESTEYTEAFF
TRBD2	TRBV30	TRBJ2-1	many	TGTGCCTGGAGTGTGTCAGGGCAACCGGGACTAGAGCAGTTCTTC	CAWSVSGQPGLEQFF
TRBD2	TRBV15	TRBJ2-1	.	TGTGCCACCAGCAGGGATGGACTAGCGGGGGACAATGAGCAGTTCTTC	CATSRDGLAGDNEQFF
TRBD2	TRBV24-1	TRBJ2-3	.	TGTGCCACCAGTGATGTTGCGGGAGGGAGGGCAGATACGCAGTATTTT	CATSDVAGGRADTQYF
TRBD1	TRBV28	TRBJ1-2	many	TGTGCCAGCAGCATCGGACAGGTCTATGGCTACACCTTC	CASSIGQVYGYTF
TRBD2	TRBV30	TRBJ2-5	many	TGTGCCTGGACCAACGGTTGGGGAGGGGAGACCCAGTACTTC	CAWTNGWGGETQYF
.	TRBV14	TRBJ2-7	.	TGTGCCAGCAGCCCTCTAGGGGGAGGCACCTACGAGCAGTACTTC	CASSPLGGGTYEQYF
TRBD2	TRBV29-1	TRBJ2-7	.	TGCAGCGTTGGGGTAGCGGGCACCTACGAGCAGTACTTC	CSVGVAGTYEQYF
.	TRBV27	TRBJ1-5	.	TGTGCCAGCAGTCCAGTAGGGGGATTCAATCAGCCCCAGCATTTT	CASSPVGGFNQPQHF
TRBD2	TRBV9	TRBJ2-1	.	TGTGCCAGCAGCGTAGTGTCGGGACTAGCCGGGGCTGAGCAGTTCTTC	CASSVVSGLAGAEQFF
.	TRBV6-1	TRBJ2-2	many	TGTGCCAGCAGGGTCCTAGTGAACACCGGGGAGCTGTTTTTT	CASRVLVNTGELFF
TRBD2	TRBV2	TRBJ2-1	many	TGTGCCAGCAGTGCGAGGACTAGCGGGAGTGATGAGCAGTTCTTC	CASSARTSGSDEQFF
.	TRBV5-6	TRBJ2-5	many	TGTGCCAGCAGCCCCCGCCGACGTCAAGAGACCCAGTACTTC	CASSPRRRQETQYF
.	TRBV12-3/TRBV12-4	TRBJ2-1	.	TGTGCCAGCAGTGCGGGGCCTGGGCAGTTCTTC	CASSAGPGQFF
TRBD2	TRBV24-1	TRBJ2-1	.	TGTGCCACCAGTGTGGTTAGCGGGACTGAGAATGAGCAGTTCTTC	CATSVVSGTENEQFF
.	TRBV7-3	TRBJ2-2	many	TGTGCCAGCAGCCGCGGGACAGTTCGAAACACCGGGGAGCTGTTTTTT	CASSRGTVRNTGELFF
.	TRBV2	TRBJ1-5	many	TGTGCCAGCAGGAACGCAGGGCGCGGCAATCAGCCCCAGCATTTT	CASRNAGRGNQPQHF
.	TRBV12-3/TRBV12-4	TRBJ1-1	many	TGTGCCAGCAGTCTACAGGGAGGAAGCACTGAAGCTTTCTTT	CASSLQGGSTEAFF
.	TRBV2	TRBJ2-7	few	TGTGCCAGCACGGTGGGCTACGAGCAGTACTTC	CASTVGYEQYF
TRBD1	TRBV12-3/TRBV12-4	TRBJ2-6	many	TGTGCCAGCACCTTCGATATGGGACAGGGGAGGTCTGGGGCCAACGTCCTGACTTTC	CASTFDMGQGRSGANVLTF
TRBD1	TRBV20-1	TRBJ2-7	many	TGCAGTGCTAGTTCTCAACAGGGGGGAGGCTACGAGCAGTACTTC	CSASSQQGGGYEQYF